This TCR beta chain was found in a study of Graves' ophthalmopathy and Graves' hyperthyroidism. On the study more broadly: Blood was drawn at initial diagnosis, before any treatment.

Germline CDR1 is SGHAT and CDR2 is FQNNGV. Trimming shortened V by 4 bases and J by 5 bases, and 14 bases separated the two germline ends. The length of the CDR3 is 14 residues. Findings and limits, study-wide: The majority of expanded thyroid clonotypes above 0.001 frequency also occurred in blood. Ophthalmopathy progression predictions by the model showed nearly 75% specificity and approximately 69% sensitivity.

Ophthalmopathy donors were characterized by moderate-to-severe activity, CAS of at least 3, NOSPECS of at least 4, and duration under 3 months. Investigators amplified TCR beta CDR3 regions from RNA transcripts. Second-round multiplex PCR came after a first-round RT-PCR that employed HTBI primers. MiXCR, run by TCRdb on the multiplex PCR reads, gives a single entry per CDR3 protein. The table records approximately 480,000 distinct CDR3 sequences, roughly 14% of them present only once. This clonotype has a count of ten or more. The antigen remains unidentified. This clonotype was sampled from a woman between 25 and 40 years old with Graves' ophthalmopathy. The sample consisted of blood. V gene TRBV11-2 combines with J gene TRBJ1-1, with D possibly being TRBD1 (5 bases). The CDR3 loop is CASSWTFGATEAFF. The CDR3 DNA sequence: TGTGCCAGCAGCTGGACATTTGGGGCGACTGAAGCTTTCTTT.